The 7 T cell receptor beta chains presented below share a single source sample, sequenced in a study of cytomegalovirus exposure and HLA in healthy donors (dated by TCRdb to about 2017). Libraries were built with the immunoSEQ multiplex PCR assay. For the multiplex PCR, a mixture combining 60 forward primers for TCR Vbeta segments and 13 reverse primers for TCR Jbeta segments was used. As stored in TCRdb, this immuneACCESS dataset retains in-frame rearrangements with V and J assigned. A fraction of the clones does not appear; measured against another copy, unresolved V genes explain less than half of the discrepancy, and the remainder lacks a known reason. The sample's table covers tens of thousands of clones. The ten largest clones add up to 6.2% of the sample. The sequenced sample was PBMCs. The receptors were gathered from a man aged 25-45 years in good health and CMV-seronegative.

J is TRBJ1-2 and V is TRBV27; D might be TRBD1 (5 bases). Trimming pared 5 bases from V and 8 bases from J, leaving 18 bases between. Germline CDR1 MNHEY, CDR2 SMNVEV (reference sequence). The CDR3 loop spans 14 amino acids. CDR3 protein: CASSPRRRGYGYTF. In nucleotides, the CDR3 is TGTGCCAGCAGTCCTCGTAGGAGGGGATACGGCTACACCTTC.

V and J are TRBV5-4 and TRBJ1-2; a possible D gene is TRBD1 (5 bases). V lost 2 bases to trimming and J lost 8 bases, with 19 bases between them. From germline, CDR1 is SGHNT and CDR2 YYREEE (reference sequence). The CDR3 is 15 amino acids. CDR3 in DNA: TGTGCCAGCAGCTTAGCAGGAGGGGAGGCGGAAGGCTACACCTTC. It encodes CASSLAGGEAEGYTF.

The CDR3 bases are TGTGCTAGTGGTTTGGGGAGCGGCATCTACGAGCAGTACTTC. It specifies CASGLGSGIYEQYF. V is TRBV12-5 and J is TRBJ2-7; TRBD2 is a possible D gene (5 bases). Trimming took 1 base from V and 3 from J, leaving 10 bases between them. The CDR3 contains 14 residues. Germline V gives CDR1 LGHNT, CDR2 FRNRAP.

The chain carries TRBV30 and TRBJ1-6; D call uncertain. Germline CDR1 and CDR2: GTSNPN and SVGIG (reference sequence). The CDR3 extends over 13 amino acids. V was pared by 2 bases and J by 5 bases, with 7 bases between. CDR3 sequence reads: CAWSNQNNSPLHF. As DNA, the CDR3 is TGTGCCTGGAGTAACCAGAATAATTCACCCCTCCACTTT. Based on the CDR3 plus reference TRBV30 and TRBJ1-6, the full variable domain is SQTIHQWPATLVQPVGSPLSLECTVEGTSNPNLYWYRQAAGRGLQLLFYSVGIGQISSEVPQNLSASRPQDRQFILSSKKLLLSDSGFYLCAWSNQNNSPLHFGNGTRLTVT.

This rearrangement joins TRBV7-9 to TRBJ1-2; D possibly corresponds to TRBD1 (6 bases). Germline-derived CDR1 and CDR2 are SEHNR and FQNEAQ (reference sequence). The CDR3 extends over 12 amino acids. V shed 5 bases and J shed 8 bases, with 12 bases lying between them. The CDR3 loop is CASSPQGFGYTF. The CDR3 region has the DNA TGTGCCAGCAGCCCACAGGGATTCGGCTACACCTTC.

V gene TRBV6-1 combines with J gene TRBJ2-3; D possibly corresponds to TRBD1 (6 bases). Germline V gene data show CDR1 as MNHNS and CDR2 as SASEGT. The germline V and J ends were trimmed by 3 bases and 1 base, with 11 bases remaining between them. The CDR3 is 15 residues long. This CDR3 reads CASSESGVGTDTQYF. The DNA of the CDR3 is TGTGCCAGCAGTGAGTCAGGGGTGGGCACAGATACGCAGTATTTT.

The gene calls are TRBV5-1 and TRBJ2-7; TRBD1 is a possible D gene (5 bases). V lost 0 bases, J lost 2 bases, and 9 bases lay in between. Germline CDR1 and CDR2: SGHRS and YFSETQ. There are 14 residues in the CDR3. The CDR3: CASSLAYRTYEQYF. Here the CDR3 DNA reads TGCGCCAGCAGCTTGGCCTACAGGACCTACGAGCAGTACTTC.